This is a list of T cell receptor beta chains from one sample in a study of T-cell reconstitution after alpha-beta-depleted transplantation in children. MiXCR, run by TCRdb on the PCR reads, gives a single entry per CDR3 protein. The data contain 200,000 or so distinct CDR3 sequences, around 9.2% of them seen just once; the ten biggest clones take up less than 40%. The source material was PBMCs, mostly from graft donor cells, sampled 360 days after TCRalphabeta/CD19-depleted stem cell transplant. The receptors originated from a male patient between 2 and 9 years old who had a stem cell transplant for acute myeloid leukemia, so the T cells may come from the graft donor. CDR3s leave out the opening cysteine and the closing phenylalanine or tryptophan. Fields, in order: J gene, CDR3 length, V gene, CDR3 protein.

j_call: TRBJ2-7; cdr3_length: 13; v_call: TRBV7-2; cdr3_aa: ASSLMLQGPYEQY
j_call: TRBJ2-2; cdr3_length: 14; v_call: TRBV7-8; cdr3_aa: ASSFRQAANTGELF
j_call: TRBJ2-3; cdr3_length: 15; v_call: TRBV7-6; cdr3_aa: ASSLDPAGGPTDTQY
j_call: TRBJ2-7; cdr3_length: 11; v_call: TRBV4-3; cdr3_aa: ASSQDFSYEQY
j_call: TRBJ2-1; cdr3_length: 13; v_call: TRBV5-1; cdr3_aa: ASSLGETSYNEQF
j_call: TRBJ2-1; cdr3_length: 13; v_call: TRBV6-2/TRBV6-3; cdr3_aa: ASIPDPFSYNEQF
j_call: TRBJ1-5; cdr3_length: 13; v_call: TRBV20-1; cdr3_aa: SARDETGGNQPQH
j_call: TRBJ2-2; cdr3_length: 11; v_call: TRBV6-5; cdr3_aa: ASRLTGDGELF
j_call: TRBJ2-5; cdr3_length: 10; v_call: TRBV5-6; cdr3_aa: ASSGLGGTQY
j_call: TRBJ2-1; cdr3_length: 14; v_call: TRBV12-3/TRBV12-4; cdr3_aa: ASSLSDRGIYNEQF
j_call: TRBJ2-2; cdr3_length: 17; v_call: TRBV10-3; cdr3_aa: AVGRPPGLAGRGTGELF
j_call: TRBJ2-7; cdr3_length: 12; v_call: TRBV6-2/TRBV6-3; cdr3_aa: ASSYRTRRFEQY
j_call: TRBJ1-2; cdr3_length: 13; v_call: TRBV5-1; cdr3_aa: ASSLGIGRPYGYT
j_call: TRBJ1-2; cdr3_length: 13; v_call: TRBV18; cdr3_aa: ASSPTGTSDYGYT
j_call: TRBJ2-1; cdr3_length: 9; v_call: TRBV29-1; cdr3_aa: SVATMNEQF
j_call: TRBJ2-7; cdr3_length: 11; v_call: TRBV20-1; cdr3_aa: SAIRGLSHEQY
j_call: TRBJ2-1; cdr3_length: 11; v_call: TRBV20-1; cdr3_aa: SASRGGYNEQF
j_call: TRBJ1-6; cdr3_length: 14; v_call: TRBV19; cdr3_aa: ASSPRTATYNSPLH
j_call: TRBJ2-5; cdr3_length: 16; v_call: TRBV3-1; cdr3_aa: ASSQPGTSGRSGETQY
j_call: TRBJ2-7; cdr3_length: 13; v_call: TRBV7-8; cdr3_aa: ASSFFWSKNYEQY
j_call: TRBJ2-7; cdr3_length: 13; v_call: TRBV7-2; cdr3_aa: ASSVLLAVFYEQY